The 10 T cell receptor beta chains given below trace back to one sample, sequenced in a study of T-cell reconstitution after alpha-beta-depleted transplantation in children. Study-level results: T-cell counts and diversity at one year post-transplant came mainly from newly produced T cells.

The TCRbeta library was prepared with unique molecular identifiers. Via MiXCR, TCRdb re-called the PCR reads, giving one row per CDR3 protein. The sample consists of about 300,000 distinct CDR3 sequences, about 7.3% of them appearing once. The antigens these receptors bind are not known. Source: peripheral blood, taken 360 days after TCRalphabeta/CD19-depleted stem cell transplant. Source of these receptors: a female patient under 10 years old who had a stem cell transplant for Fanconi anemia, so the T cells may come from the graft donor.

The chain links TRBV14 to TRBJ2-2; TRBD1 matches 7 bases. CDR3 length: 16 amino acids. CDR1 SGHDN and CDR2 FVKESK come from the germline V gene. With 3 bases clipped from V and 0 bases from J, the junction kept 4 bases outside the gene matches. As DNA, the CDR3 is TGTGCCAGCAGCCAGAGGGACAGATCGAACACCGGGGAGCTGTTTTTT. As protein: CASSQRDRSNTGELFF.

The chain couples TRBV20-1 to TRBJ2-5; the D is unclear. Germline lookup yields CDR1 DFQATT and CDR2 SNEGSKA (reference sequence). The CDR3 is 11 residues long. V was cut by 3 bases and J by 4 bases, with 6 bases left in between. The CDR3 sequence: CSASGRETQYF. The CDR3 nucleotides are TGCAGTGCTAGTGGGCGAGAGACCCAGTACTTC.

The chain couples TRBV5-1 to TRBJ1-2, with 7 bases lining up with TRBD1. This CDR3 has 17 residues. CDR1 is SGHRS and CDR2 is YFSETQ in the germline V gene. Trimming at V came to 4 bases and at J to 3 bases, leaving 15 bases not matched to a gene. This chain's CDR3 is CASSPGQGGLFDYGYTF. Written as DNA, the CDR3 is TGCGCCAGCAGCCCGGGCCAGGGGGGTCTTTTCGACTATGGCTACACCTTC.

There are many counts of this clonotype. The chain is built from TRBV24-1 and TRBJ2-1; TRBD1 matches at 7 bases. The CDR3 covers 15 residues. V gave up 1 base and J gave up 7 bases; unmatched junction bases: 6. Germline loops: CDR1 KGHDR, CDR2 SFDVKD. The CDR3 nucleotides are TGTGCCACCAGTGATTTTAGGGACAGCCAGAATGAGCAGTTCTTC. It yields the protein CATSDFRDSQNEQFF.

This clonotype was found many times. The chain uses TRBV28 and TRBJ1-3; D might be TRBD1 (5 bases). Germline CDR1 reads MDHEN; CDR2 reads SYDVKM. The CDR3 totals 16 residues. V lost 0 bases to trimming and J lost 0 bases, with 9 bases between them. CDR3 in amino acids: CASSLWGGVSGNTIYF. DNA for the CDR3: TGTGCCAGCAGTTTATGGGGGGGGGTCTCTGGAAACACCATATATTTT.

This clonotype appeared many times. V gene TRBV5-1 combines with J gene TRBJ2-3; unclear D gene. The germline V gene encodes CDR1 SGHRS and CDR2 YFSETQ. This CDR3 is 14 amino acids long. Between the trimmed V and J ends, which lost 2 bases and 2 bases, there was a span of 9 bases. The CDR3 is CASSLEATTDTQYF. The CDR3 DNA follows: TGCGCCAGCAGCTTAGAAGCCACCACAGATACGCAGTATTTT.

This sequence joins TRBV3-1 and TRBJ2-5; 10 bases line up with TRBD2. Germline CDR1 and CDR2: LGHDT and YNNKEL (reference sequence). The CDR3 loop spans 19 amino acids. The trim removed 0 bases at V and 3 bases at J, leaving 13 bases unmatched. As DNA, the CDR3 is TGTGCCAGCAGCCAAGATCCCGATGTACTAGCGGGATGGGAAGAGACCCAGTACTTC. Protein: CASSQDPDVLAGWEETQYF.

This clonotype was counted ten times or more. The rearrangement joins TRBV29-1 to TRBJ1-1; tentatively, D is TRBD1 (5 bases). Deletions cut 3 bases from V and 8 bases from J, with 13 bases between. The CDR3 consists of 12 residues. Germline CDR1 reads SQVTM; CDR2 reads ANQGSEA. For the CDR3, the DNA is TGCAGCGTTGATCGAGGGGACCTAGAAGCTTTCTTT. Protein product: CSVDRGDLEAFF.

This clonotype has just a few counts. The chain uses TRBV2 and TRBJ2-1; 8 bases agree with TRBD1. Germline V gives CDR1 SNHLY, CDR2 FYNNEI. This CDR3 is built from 13 residues. After removal of 11 bases from V and 3 bases from J, the junction contained 6 bases not matched to a gene. This chain's CDR3 is CAGQGEGYNEQFF. The CDR3 DNA is TGTGCCGGACAGGGAGAGGGCTACAATGAGCAGTTCTTC.

The rearrangement uses TRBV5-1 and TRBJ2-2, with TRBD2 matching 8 bases. Germline loops: CDR1 SGHRS, CDR2 YFSETQ. With V trimmed by 2 bases and J by 5 bases, 8 bases remained unmatched. This CDR3 is built from 16 residues. The CDR3 spells CASSLRAGVGTGELFF. The CDR3 DNA follows: TGCGCCAGCAGCTTAAGAGCGGGAGTGGGGACCGGGGAGCTGTTTTTT. The whole variable domain, filled in from reference TRBV5-1 and TRBJ2-2, reads KAGVTQTPRYLIKTRGQQVTLSCSPISGHRSVSWYQQTPGQGLQFLFEYFSETQRNKGNFPGRFSGRQFSNSRSEMNVSTLELGDSALYLCASSLRAGVGTGELFFGEGSRLTVL.